The next 23 T cell receptor beta chains were all read from a single sample in a study of shared clonotypes between healthy human individuals. Assay used: immunoSEQ multiplex PCR; TCRdb lists only in-frame clones, some missing. Counted here are around 700,000 clones, around 92% occurring once; the ten biggest clones make up about 24%. Naive-designated CD8 cells lacked CD45RO, were positively enriched for CCR7, and omitted terminally differentiated effector memory CD45RA+ cells. The sequenced material came from naive CD8+ T cells sorted from blood. Source of these receptors: a young man in good health.

V gene TRBV5-1 combines with J gene TRBJ1-2, with 9 positions matching TRBD1. CDR3 size: 16 residues. Germline V CDR1 and CDR2: SGHRS, YFSETQ. V trimming: 2 bases; J trimming: 0 bases; junction bases outside the gene matches: 5. Written as DNA, the CDR3 is TGCGCCAGCAGCTTAACAGGGGGCGGGGCTAACTATGGCTACACCTTC. Encoded protein: CASSLTGGGANYGYTF.

The chain recombines TRBV2 with TRBJ2-7; tentatively, D is TRBD1 or TRBD2 (6 bases each). The CDR3 runs 15 residues. The germline CDR1 and CDR2 sequences are SNHLY and FYNNEI. V was pared by 4 bases and J by 4 bases, with 17 bases between. The CDR3 here is CASSAFTGAYYEQYF. CDR3 in DNA: TGTGCCAGCAGTGCCTTTACGGGGGCATATTACGAGCAGTACTTC.

Points on this clone: Other DNA sequences in the sample encode the same CDR3. The V call is TRBV11-3, the J call TRBJ2-7; D might be TRBD2 (5 bases). The germline V and J ends were trimmed by 1 base and 7 bases, with 11 bases remaining between them. This CDR3 is 13 amino acids long. Per germline, CDR1 SGHNT and CDR2 YENEEA. The CDR3 nucleotides are TGTGCCAGCAGCTTAGGACTATCGGGAGAGCAGTACTTC. It encodes CASSLGLSGEQYF.

This clone was counted between two and nine times. The J gene is TRBJ2-1, the V gene TRBV4-2, with TRBD2 identical over 9 bases. The length of the CDR3 is 16 residues. The ends lost 3 bases at V and 7 bases at J; junction bases unmatched: 10. CDR1 LGHNA and CDR2 YNFKEQ come from the germline V gene. CDR3 loop: CASSQISGRTGNEQFF. CDR3 nucleotide sequence: TGTGCCAGCAGCCAGATAAGCGGGAGGACCGGGAATGAGCAGTTCTTC.

This chain links TRBV27 with TRBJ2-2; D perhaps matches TRBD1 (7 bases). Per germline, CDR1 MNHEY and CDR2 SMNVEV (reference sequence). V shed 6 bases and J shed 3 bases, with 14 bases lying between them. CDR3 size: 15 residues. The CDR3 nucleotides are TGTGCCAGCAGAAGGCGGGGACAGTACACCGGGGAGCTGTTTTTT. Its translation: CASRRRGQYTGELFF.

The chain is built from TRBV29-1 and TRBJ2-7; the D call may be TRBD1 or TRBD2 (5 bases each). V lost 0 bases, J lost 5 bases, and 8 bases lay in between. CDR3 length: 12 amino acids. CDR1 SQVTM and CDR2 ANQGSEA come from the germline V gene. The CDR3 sequence: CSVEEEGNEQYF. The CDR3 DNA follows: TGCAGCGTTGAAGAAGAGGGGAACGAGCAGTACTTC.

This clone was counted a single time. J is TRBJ2-7 and V is TRBV7-9; a possible D gene is TRBD2 (5 bases). The germline V gene encodes CDR1 SEHNR and CDR2 FQNEAQ (reference sequence). The CDR3 loop spans 15 amino acids. The ends were cut back, 5 bases at V and 0 bases at J, with 14 bases in the middle. CDR3 nucleotides: TGTGCCAGCAGCCCACCAGGCCGGGACTCCTACGAGCAGTACTTC. It codes for CASSPPGRDSYEQYF.

The rearrangement uses TRBV4-3 and TRBJ2-5; D is undetermined. This CDR3 is built from 14 residues. Trimming took off 0 bases at V and 5 bases at J, with 10 bases between the two ends. Germline lookup yields CDR1 LGHNA and CDR2 YSLEER. The CDR3 here is CASSQDLDGETQYF. For the CDR3, the DNA is TGCGCCAGCAGCCAAGACCTGGACGGGGAGACCCAGTACTTC.

This chain connects TRBV4-3 to TRBJ2-7, with D perhaps matching TRBD2 (5 bases). The CDR3 sequence is 18 residues long. Trimming left V 0 bases short and J 2 bases short, with 20 bases between. CDR1 and CDR2 from the germline V gene are LGHNA and YSLEER. The CDR3 nucleotides read TGCGCCAGCAGCCAAGAACGGGGTTTTGGAGATCGGGCCTACGAGCAGTACTTC. Amino acid sequence: CASSQERGFGDRAYEQYF.

This clone was counted a single time. This same CDR3 is encoded by further DNA sequences in the sample. This chain uses TRBV7-2 with TRBJ2-7, with TRBD1 matching 7 bases. Unmatched junction bases numbered 6, after V lost 3 bases and J lost 4 bases. The V gene's germline CDR1 is SGHTA and CDR2 FQGNSA. This CDR3 comprises 14 residues. Written as DNA, the CDR3 is TGTGCCAGCAGCTTGGCAGGGGGTGGTTACGAGCAGTACTTC. It codes for CASSLAGGGYEQYF.

This chain links TRBV27 with TRBJ2-5; 8 bases are shared with TRBD2. The V gene end was trimmed by 6 bases and the J gene end by 0 bases; junction bases not matched to a gene: 6. This CDR3 has 15 residues. The germline CDR1 and CDR2 sequences are MNHEY and SMNVEV (reference sequence). CDR3 residues: CASSRGGLHQETQYF. CDR3 bases: TGTGCCAGCAGCCGCGGGGGGTTGCACCAAGAGACCCAGTACTTC.

The V and J genes are TRBV6-1 and TRBJ1-1; D unresolved. The length of the CDR3 is 11 residues. CDR1 and CDR2 from the germline V gene are MNHNS and SASEGT. The CDR3 region has the DNA TGTGCGGTAGTGCTGAACACTGAAGCTTTCTTT. Protein sequence: CAVVLNTEAFF.

The chain employs TRBV2 and TRBJ1-2; D not resolved. The V gene's germline CDR1 is SNHLY and CDR2 FYNNEI. CDR3 length equals 12 residues. V gave up 7 bases and J gave up 1 base, with 7 bases separating them. The CDR3 region is CASKTRNYGYTF. The CDR3 nucleotides are TGTGCCAGCAAGACACGTAACTATGGCTACACCTTC.

The chain carries TRBV10-2 and TRBJ2-7; 12 bases are a match to TRBD2. V shed 5 bases, J shed 0 bases, and the junction held 5 bases outside the gene matches. The CDR3 spans 16 residues. Germline V gives CDR1 WSHSY, CDR2 SAAADI. The CDR3 nucleotides read TGCGCCAGCAGTCAGACTAGCGGGAGAAGCTCCTACGAGCAGTACTTC. Encoded protein: CASSQTSGRSSYEQYF.

This CDR3 reads CASSLILADNYNEQFF. The CDR3 coding sequence is TGTGCCAGCAGCTTAATTCTAGCGGACAACTACAATGAGCAGTTCTTC. The J gene is TRBJ2-1, the V gene TRBV11-2; 7 bases are a match to TRBD2. Looked up from germline, CDR1 is SGHAT and CDR2 is FQNNGV. With V trimmed by 2 bases and J by 3 bases, 7 bases remained unmatched. The CDR3 is made up of 16 amino acids.

The V call is TRBV19, the J call TRBJ2-1, with D uncertain. Germline values: CDR1 LNHDA, CDR2 SQIVND (reference sequence). CDR3 length equals 16 residues. V lost 4 bases, J lost 2 bases, and 15 bases lay in between. CDR3 protein: CASSSGRPTPYNEQFF. The CDR3 bases are TGTGCCAGTAGTAGTGGCAGGCCTACACCCTACAATGAGCAGTTCTTC.

The chain employs TRBV11-2 and TRBJ1-5; 8 bases fit TRBD1. This CDR3 comprises 18 residues. Germline V gives CDR1 SGHAT, CDR2 FQNNGV. Germline trimming cut 0 bases from V and 5 bases from J; bases unmatched to any gene: 12. The CDR3 DNA sequence: TGTGCCAGCAGCTTAGATGCCCTGGACAGGGTAGAAGATCAGCCCCAGCATTTT. This translates into CASSLDALDRVEDQPQHF. Full variable domain (missing parts from reference TRBV11-2 and TRBJ1-5): EAGVAQSPRYKIIEKRQSVAFWCNPISGHATLYWYQQILGQGPKLLIQFQNNGVVDDSQLPKDRFSAERLKGVDSTLKIQPAKLEDSAVYLCASSLDALDRVEDQPQHFGDGTRLSIL.

The chain employs TRBV7-2 and TRBJ2-7; D may match TRBD1 or TRBD2 (6 bases each). The germline gives CDR1 SGHTA, CDR2 FQGNSA. Trimming removed 4 bases from V and 3 bases from J, with 16 bases in between. The CDR3 is 15 residues long. The CDR3 region is CASSYYGGLDYEQYF. The CDR3 nucleotides read TGTGCCAGCAGCTATTACGGGGGCCTGGACTACGAGCAGTACTTC.

CDR3 sequence: CASSESGLKHEQYF. The CDR3 DNA reads TGCGCCAGCAGTGAGTCGGGACTAAAACACGAGCAGTACTTC. The V call is TRBV10-1, the J call TRBJ2-7; 7 bases agree with TRBD2. The CDR3 length is 14 residues. Germline loops: CDR1 WNHNN, CDR2 SYGVQD (reference sequence). Trimming removed 0 bases from V and 5 bases from J; junction bases left unmatched: 4.

As concerns this clone: A much larger clone differs by one base, so this may be a read error. The V gene is TRBV6-5, the J gene TRBJ1-1; no reliable D call. CDR1 MNHEY and CDR2 SVGAGI come from the germline V gene. The CDR3 runs 11 residues. Trimming shortened V by 4 bases and J by 3 bases, and 3 bases separated the two germline ends. The CDR3 coding sequence is TGTGCCAGCAGTTCTTACACTGAAGCTTTCTTT. Its protein product is CASSSYTEAFF.

This clone was seen more than once but under ten times. This chain joins TRBV13 and TRBJ2-7, with 9 bases that match TRBD1. The CDR3 loop spans 15 amino acids. V lost 6 bases and J lost 0; bases outside the gene matches: 6. Germline CDR1 PRHDT, CDR2 FYEKMQ (reference sequence). The CDR3 nucleotides are TGTGCCAGCAGTTACGGGACAGGGAACTCCTACGAGCAGTACTTC. It yields the protein CASSYGTGNSYEQYF.

The chain combines TRBV28 with TRBJ2-3; TRBD2 aligns across 10 bases. V lost 8 bases and J lost 4; bases outside the gene matches: 6. CDR3 size: 14 residues. Looked up from germline, CDR1 is MDHEN and CDR2 is SYDVKM. The CDR3: CASFGSGRADTQYF. In nucleotides, the CDR3 is TGTGCCAGCTTTGGGAGCGGGAGGGCAGATACGCAGTATTTT.

The chain uses TRBV7-9 and TRBJ1-4; 9 positions agree with TRBD1. The CDR3 contains 15 residues. The V gene's germline CDR1 is SEHNR and CDR2 FQNEAQ (reference sequence). The V and J ends lost 4 bases and 8 bases, in that order; junction bases with no gene match: 8. In nucleotides, the CDR3 is TGTGCCAGCAGCTCAAGGGACAGGGAGGGAGAAAAACTGTTTTTT. Amino acids: CASSSRDREGEKLFF.